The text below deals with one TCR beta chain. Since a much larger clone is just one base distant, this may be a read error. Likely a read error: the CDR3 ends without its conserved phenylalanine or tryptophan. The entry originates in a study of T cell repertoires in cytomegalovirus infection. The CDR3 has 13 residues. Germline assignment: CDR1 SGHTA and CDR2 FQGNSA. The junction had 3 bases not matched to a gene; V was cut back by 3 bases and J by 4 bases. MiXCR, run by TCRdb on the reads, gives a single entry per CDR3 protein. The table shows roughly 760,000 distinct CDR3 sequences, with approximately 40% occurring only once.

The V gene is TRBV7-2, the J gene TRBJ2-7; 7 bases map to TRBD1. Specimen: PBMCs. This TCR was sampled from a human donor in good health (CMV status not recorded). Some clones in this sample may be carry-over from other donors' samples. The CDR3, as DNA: TGTGCCAGCAGCTTTCCAGGGGGATACGAGCAGTACTTA. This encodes CASSFPGGYEQYL.